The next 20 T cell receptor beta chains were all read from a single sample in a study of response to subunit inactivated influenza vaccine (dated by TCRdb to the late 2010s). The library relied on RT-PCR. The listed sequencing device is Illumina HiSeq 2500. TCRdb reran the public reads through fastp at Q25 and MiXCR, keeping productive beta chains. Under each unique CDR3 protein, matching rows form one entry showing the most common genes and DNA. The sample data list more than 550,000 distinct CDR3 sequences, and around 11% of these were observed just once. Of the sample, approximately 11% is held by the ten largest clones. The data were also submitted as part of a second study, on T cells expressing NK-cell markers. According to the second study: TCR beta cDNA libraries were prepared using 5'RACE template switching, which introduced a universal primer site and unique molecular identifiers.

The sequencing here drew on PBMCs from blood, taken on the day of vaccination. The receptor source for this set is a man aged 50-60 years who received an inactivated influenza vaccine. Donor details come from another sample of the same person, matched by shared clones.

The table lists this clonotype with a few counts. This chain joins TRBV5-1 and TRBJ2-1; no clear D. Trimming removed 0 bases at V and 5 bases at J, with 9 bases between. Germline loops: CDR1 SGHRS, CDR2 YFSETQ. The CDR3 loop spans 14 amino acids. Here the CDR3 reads CASSLDMRNNEQFF. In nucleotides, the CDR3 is TGCGCCAGCAGCTTGGATATGCGGAACAATGAGCAGTTCTTC.

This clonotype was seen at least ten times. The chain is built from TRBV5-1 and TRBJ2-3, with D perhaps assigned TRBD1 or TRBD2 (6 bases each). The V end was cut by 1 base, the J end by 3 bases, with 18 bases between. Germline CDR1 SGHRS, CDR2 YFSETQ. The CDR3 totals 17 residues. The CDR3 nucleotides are TGCGCCAGCAGCTTGACCCTGAGGCAGGGGAGGACAGATACGCAGTATTTT. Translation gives CASSLTLRQGRTDTQYF.

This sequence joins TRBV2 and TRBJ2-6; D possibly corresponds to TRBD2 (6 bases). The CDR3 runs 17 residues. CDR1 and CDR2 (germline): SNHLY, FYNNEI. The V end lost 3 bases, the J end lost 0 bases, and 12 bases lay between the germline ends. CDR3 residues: CASSDEGGSSGANVLTF. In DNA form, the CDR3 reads TGTGCCAGCAGTGACGAGGGAGGCTCCTCTGGGGCCAACGTCCTGACTTTC.

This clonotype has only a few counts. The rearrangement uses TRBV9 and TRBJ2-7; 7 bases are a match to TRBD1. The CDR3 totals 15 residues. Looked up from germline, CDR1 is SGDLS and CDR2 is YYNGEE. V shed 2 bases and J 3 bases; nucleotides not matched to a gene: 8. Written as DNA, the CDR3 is TGTGCCAGCAGCGTGACCGGGACAGATGTCTACGAGCAGTACTTC. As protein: CASSVTGTDVYEQYF.

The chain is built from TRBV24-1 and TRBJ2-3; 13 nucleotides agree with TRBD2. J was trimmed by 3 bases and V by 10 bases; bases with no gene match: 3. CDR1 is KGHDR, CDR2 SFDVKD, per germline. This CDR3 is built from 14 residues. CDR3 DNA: TGTGCCACAACTAGCGGGGGGGCAACAGATACGCAGTATTTT. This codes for CATTSGGATDTQYF.

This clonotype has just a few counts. CDR3 coding DNA: TGTGCCATCAGTGAGTCGGGTGACTATGGCTACACCTTC. Protein product: CAISESGDYGYTF. The V gene is TRBV10-3, the J gene TRBJ1-2; D gene uncertain. Germline loops: CDR1 ENHRY, CDR2 SYGVKD. V dropped 0 bases and J dropped 3 bases, with 5 bases sitting between them. This CDR3 spans 13 amino acids.

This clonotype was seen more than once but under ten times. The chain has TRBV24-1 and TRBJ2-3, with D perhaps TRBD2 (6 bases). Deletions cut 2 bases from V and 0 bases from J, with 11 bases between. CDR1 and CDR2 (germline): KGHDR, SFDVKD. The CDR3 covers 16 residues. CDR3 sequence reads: CATSDSSATSTDTQYF. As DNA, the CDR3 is TGTGCCACCAGTGATTCTAGCGCGACTAGCACAGATACGCAGTATTTT.

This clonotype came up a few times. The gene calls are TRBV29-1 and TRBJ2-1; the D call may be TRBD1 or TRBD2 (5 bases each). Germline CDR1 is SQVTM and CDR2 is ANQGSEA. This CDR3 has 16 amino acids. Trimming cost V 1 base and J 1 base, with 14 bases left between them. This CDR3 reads CSVEGGEGSSYNEQFF. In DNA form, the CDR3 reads TGCAGCGTTGAAGGGGGCGAGGGGTCATCCTACAATGAGCAGTTCTTC.

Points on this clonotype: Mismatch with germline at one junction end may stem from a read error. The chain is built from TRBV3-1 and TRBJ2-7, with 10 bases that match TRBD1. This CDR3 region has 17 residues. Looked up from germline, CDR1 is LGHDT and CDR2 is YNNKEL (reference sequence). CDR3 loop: CASSQDLMGQGSAEQYF. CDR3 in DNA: TGTGCCAGTAGCCAAGATTTAATGGGACAGGGGTCCGCCGAGCAGTACTTC.

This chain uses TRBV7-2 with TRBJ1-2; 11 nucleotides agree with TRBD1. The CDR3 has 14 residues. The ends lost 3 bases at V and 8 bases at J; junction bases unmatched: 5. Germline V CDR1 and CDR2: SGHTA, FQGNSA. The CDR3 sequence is CASSFADRGLGYTF. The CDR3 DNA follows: TGTGCCAGCAGCTTTGCGGACAGGGGGCTGGGCTACACCTTC.

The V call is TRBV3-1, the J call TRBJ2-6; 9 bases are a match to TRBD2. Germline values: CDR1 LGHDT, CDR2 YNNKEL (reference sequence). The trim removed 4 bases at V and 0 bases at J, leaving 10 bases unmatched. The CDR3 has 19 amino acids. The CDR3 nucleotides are TGTGCCAGCAGCCCCGTACCGGCTAGCGGGACCTCTGGGGCCAACGTCCTGACTTTC. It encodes CASSPVPASGTSGANVLTF.

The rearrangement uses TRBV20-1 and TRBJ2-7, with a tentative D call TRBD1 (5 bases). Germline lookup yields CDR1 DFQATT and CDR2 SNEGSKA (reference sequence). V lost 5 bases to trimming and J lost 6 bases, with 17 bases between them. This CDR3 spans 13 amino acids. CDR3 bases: TGCAGTGCTTCCGGACACCTTGGCTCCGAGCAGTACTTC. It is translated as CSASGHLGSEQYF.

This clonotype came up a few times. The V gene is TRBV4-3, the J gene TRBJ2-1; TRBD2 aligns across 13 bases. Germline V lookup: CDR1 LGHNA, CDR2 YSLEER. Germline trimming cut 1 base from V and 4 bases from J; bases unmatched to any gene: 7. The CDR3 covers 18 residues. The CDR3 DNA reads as TGCGCCAGCAGCCAAGCAGCGAGGGGACTAGCGGGATACAATGAGCAGTTCTTC. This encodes CASSQAARGLAGYNEQFF.

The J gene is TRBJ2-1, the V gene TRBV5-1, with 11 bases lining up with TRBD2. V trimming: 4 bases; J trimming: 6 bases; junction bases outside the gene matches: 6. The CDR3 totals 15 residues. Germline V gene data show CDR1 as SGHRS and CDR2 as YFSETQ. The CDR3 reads CASSPTSGSINEQFF. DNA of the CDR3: TGCGCCAGCAGCCCCACTAGCGGGAGTATCAATGAGCAGTTCTTC.

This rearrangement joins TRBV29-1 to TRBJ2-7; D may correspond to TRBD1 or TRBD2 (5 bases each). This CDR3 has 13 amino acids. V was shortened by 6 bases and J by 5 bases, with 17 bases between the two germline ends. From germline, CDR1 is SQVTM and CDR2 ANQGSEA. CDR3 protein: CSVPWGSPHEQYF. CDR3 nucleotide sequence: TGCAGCGTCCCTTGGGGGAGTCCCCACGAGCAGTACTTC.

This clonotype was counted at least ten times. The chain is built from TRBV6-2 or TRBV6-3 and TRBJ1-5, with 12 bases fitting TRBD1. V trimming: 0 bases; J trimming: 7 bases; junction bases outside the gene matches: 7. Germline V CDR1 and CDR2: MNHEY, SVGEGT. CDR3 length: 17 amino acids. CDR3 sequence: CASSYSGTGGLRQPQHF. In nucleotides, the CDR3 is TGTGCCAGCAGTTACTCAGGGACAGGGGGCCTCCGGCAGCCCCAGCATTTT.

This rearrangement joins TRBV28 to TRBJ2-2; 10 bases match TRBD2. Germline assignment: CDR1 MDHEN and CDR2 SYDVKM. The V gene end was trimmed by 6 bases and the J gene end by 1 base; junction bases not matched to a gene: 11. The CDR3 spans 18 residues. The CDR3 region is CASSLNLGLAENTGELFF. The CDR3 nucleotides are TGTGCCAGCAGCCTTAATCTTGGACTAGCGGAGAACACCGGGGAGCTGTTTTTT. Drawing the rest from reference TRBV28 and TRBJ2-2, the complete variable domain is DVKVTQSSRYLVKRTGEKVFLECVQDMDHENMFWYRQDPGLGLRLIYFSYDVKMKEKGDIPEGYSVSREKKERFSLILESASTNQTSMYLCASSLNLGLAENTGELFFGEGSRLTVL.

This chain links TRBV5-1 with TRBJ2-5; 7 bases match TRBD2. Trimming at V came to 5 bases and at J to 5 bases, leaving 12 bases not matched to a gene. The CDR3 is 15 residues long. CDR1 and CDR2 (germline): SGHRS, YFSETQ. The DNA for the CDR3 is TGCGCCAGCAGTTCGAGCGGGGCCCCCGGCGAGACCCAGTACTTC. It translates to CASSSSGAPGETQYF.

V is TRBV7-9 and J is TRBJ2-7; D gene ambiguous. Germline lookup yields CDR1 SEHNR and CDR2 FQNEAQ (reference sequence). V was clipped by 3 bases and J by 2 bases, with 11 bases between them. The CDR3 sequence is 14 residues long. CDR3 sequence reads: CASSLGSLPYEQYF. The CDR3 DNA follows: TGTGCCAGCAGCTTGGGCAGTTTACCCTACGAGCAGTACTTC. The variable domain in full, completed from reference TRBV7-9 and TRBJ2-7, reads DTGVSQNPRHKITKRGQNVTFRCDPISEHNRLYWYRQTLGQGPEFLTYFQNEAQLEKSRLLSDRFSAERPKGSFSTLEIQRTEQGDSAMYLCASSLGSLPYEQYFGPGTRLTVT.

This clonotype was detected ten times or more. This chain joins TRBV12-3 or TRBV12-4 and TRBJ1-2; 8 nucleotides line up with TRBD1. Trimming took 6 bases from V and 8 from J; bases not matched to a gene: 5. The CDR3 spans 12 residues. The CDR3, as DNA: TGTGCCAGCAGACGGACAGGGAAGGGCTACACCTTC. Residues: CASRRTGKGYTF.